Listed here are 21 T cell receptor beta chains from one sample, sequenced in a study of T cell responses to AZD1222 COVID-19 vaccine. Libraries were prepared by immunoSEQ multiplex PCR; TCRdb keeps only in-frame clonotypes and omits some of them. The sample contains about 99,000 clones, approximately 88% of which appear only once. Sample: peripheral blood, taken on day 0 of AZD1222 vaccination. These TCRs come from an adult in good health.

A word on this clone: Other DNA sequences of this sample code for an identical CDR3. The CDR3 here is CASGLEGEAFF. CDR3 nucleotides: TGTGCTAGTGGTTTAGAGGGTGAAGCTTTCTTT. The chain links TRBV12-5 to TRBJ1-1, with D hard to call. The CDR3 contains 11 residues. V was pared by 3 bases and J by 7 bases, with 6 bases between. The germline gives CDR1 LGHNT, CDR2 FRNRAP. Supplemented by reference TRBV12-5 and TRBJ1-1, the full variable domain reads DARVTQTPRHKVTEMGQEVTMRCQPILGHNTVFWYRQTMMQGLELLAYFRNRAPLDDSGMPKDRFSAEMPDATLATLKIQPSEPRDSAVYFCASGLEGEAFFGQGTRLTVV.

V usage is TRBV3-1 (or the pseudogene TRBV3-2) and J usage is TRBJ1-1; D remains unclear. Germline V gene lookup returns CDR1 LGHDT and CDR2 YNNKEL (reference sequence). The CDR3 totals 12 residues. V was pared by 1 base and J by 5 bases, with 5 bases between. The CDR3 DNA is TGTGCCAGCAGCCAAGGTTTTACTGAAGCTTTCTTT. It encodes CASSQGFTEAFF.

V is TRBV7-2 and J is TRBJ2-1, with D unresolved. CDR1 is SGHTA, CDR2 FQGNSA, per germline. The V gene lost 6 bases and the J gene lost 0 bases, with 15 bases spanning the gap. The CDR3 contains 16 residues. CDR3 region: CASSFEVGRSYNEQFF. In DNA form, the CDR3 reads TGTGCCAGCAGTTTTGAGGTAGGGCGCTCCTACAATGAGCAGTTCTTC.

As regards this clone: This sample includes further DNA sequences coding for the same CDR3. This rearrangement joins TRBV7-2 to TRBJ1-1, with D hard to call. Trimming removed 5 bases at V and 4 bases at J, with 11 bases between. CDR1 and CDR2 from the germline V gene are SGHTA and FQGNSA. This CDR3 has 13 residues. This CDR3 is CASSPRPGTEAFF. CDR3 bases: TGTGCCAGCAGCCCTCGGCCCGGCACTGAAGCTTTCTTT.

J is TRBJ2-1 and V is TRBV4-3; 10 nucleotides line up with TRBD2. The CDR3 contains 13 residues. Trimming removed 8 bases from V and 5 bases from J; junction bases left unmatched: 3. Germline values: CDR1 LGHNA, CDR2 YSLEER. Written as DNA, the CDR3 is TGCGCCAGCGGACTAGCGGCAGACAATGAGCAGTTCTTC. Amino acids: CASGLAADNEQFF.

The gene calls are TRBV6-5 and TRBJ1-1; D call uncertain. Germline CDR1 MNHEY, CDR2 SVGAGI. The CDR3 length is 13 residues. Trimming cost V 5 bases and J 0 bases, with 7 bases left between them. This CDR3 reads CASSPGMNTEAFF. CDR3 in DNA: TGTGCCAGCAGTCCGGGGATGAACACTGAAGCTTTCTTT.

This chain uses TRBV10-3 with TRBJ2-7; the match to TRBD1 covers 9 bases. The CDR3 is 14 amino acids. The V gene end was trimmed by 8 bases and the J gene end by 5 bases; junction bases not matched to a gene: 10. The germline CDR1 and CDR2 sequences are ENHRY and SYGVKD. CDR3 bases: TGTGCCATCTCTATAGGGACAGGGCAAAACGAGCAGTACTTC. Its translation is CAISIGTGQNEQYF.

The chain carries TRBV28 and TRBJ1-2, with D perhaps matching TRBD1 (5 bases). Germline CDR1 MDHEN, CDR2 SYDVKM. V lost 5 bases and J lost 3, with 19 bases in between. The CDR3 loop spans 16 amino acids. The CDR3 here is CASSPSGPGVDYGYTF. CDR3 in DNA: TGTGCCAGCAGTCCTTCGGGCCCGGGGGTGGACTATGGCTACACCTTC.

The chain recombines TRBV24-1 with TRBJ2-6; maybe TRBD1 (6 bases). The V gene's germline CDR1 is KGHDR and CDR2 SFDVKD. The CDR3 loop spans 16 amino acids. Trimming shortened V by 3 bases and J by 4 bases, and 12 bases separated the two germline ends. The CDR3 DNA sequence: TGTGCCACCAGTGATGGCAGGGGTACGGGGGCCAACGTCCTGACTTTC. Translating it yields CATSDGRGTGANVLTF.

This clone was seen a single time. The rearrangement links TRBV7-2 to TRBJ1-4, with D tentatively TRBD1 (5 bases). The length of the CDR3 is 15 residues. CDR1 is SGHTA and CDR2 is FQGNSA in the germline V gene. Trimming removed 2 bases at V and 10 bases at J, with 17 bases between. The CDR3 region is CASSLNGGGLGKLFF. The DNA for the CDR3 is TGTGCCAGCAGCTTAAATGGGGGAGGCCTTGGAAAACTGTTTTTT.

The rearrangement joins TRBV10-1 to TRBJ2-5, with D perhaps TRBD1 (6 bases). This CDR3 is 16 amino acids long. Trimming pared 0 bases from V and 1 base from J, leaving 12 bases between. The germline CDR1 and CDR2 sequences are WNHNN and SYGVQD (reference sequence). The CDR3 DNA reads as TGCGCCAGCAGTGAGTCAGTAGGGACAACCCAAGAGACCCAGTACTTC. Translating it yields CASSESVGTTQETQYF.

DNA of the CDR3: TGCAGCGTTGTAATGGCCCGCTCGAACACTGAAGCTTTCTTT. Its translation is CSVVMARSNTEAFF. The chain has TRBV29-1 and TRBJ1-1; no reliable D call. The V and J ends lost 4 bases and 1 base respectively, with 13 bases between them. Germline V gene sequence: CDR1 SQVTM, CDR2 ANQGSEA. The CDR3 consists of 14 residues.

J is TRBJ2-7 and V is TRBV27; 7 nucleotides agree with TRBD2. CDR3 length equals 15 residues. The J segment lost 0 bases and the V segment lost 3 bases, leaving 5 bases of the junction unmatched. Germline CDR1 and CDR2: MNHEY and SMNVEV (reference sequence). CDR3 sequence (DNA): TGTGCCAGCAGTTTCGTGGGGGAGGGCTCCTACGAGCAGTACTTC. This gives the protein CASSFVGEGSYEQYF.

This chain joins TRBV5-1 and TRBJ1-4; D is possibly TRBD1 (6 bases). CDR3 size: 15 residues. With 2 bases removed from V and 4 bases from J, the gap between germline ends came to 12 bases. Germline CDR1 SGHRS, CDR2 YFSETQ. The CDR3 DNA sequence: TGCGCCAGCAGCTTTGAGGGGGTCGATAATGAAAAACTGTTTTTT. Encoded protein: CASSFEGVDNEKLFF.

The V gene is TRBV11-2, the J gene TRBJ2-5; TRBD2 matches at 11 bases. The CDR3 runs 17 residues. V gave up 3 bases and J gave up 0 bases; unmatched junction bases: 6. The germline gives CDR1 SGHAT, CDR2 FQNNGV. CDR3 sequence: CASSLGLLAGDQETQYF. CDR3 nucleotide sequence: TGTGCCAGCAGCTTGGGGTTACTAGCGGGGGACCAAGAGACCCAGTACTTC.

This chain joins TRBV19 and TRBJ1-4; 8 bases are shared with TRBD1. Germline assignment: CDR1 LNHDA and CDR2 SQIVND (reference sequence). V was clipped by 11 bases and J by 0 bases; unmatched bases: 14. This CDR3 spans 17 amino acids. The CDR3 DNA reads TGTGCCGGCCGGGACAGGATTCATTCGGCAACTAATGAAAAACTGTTTTTT. This sequence encodes CAGRDRIHSATNEKLFF.

The gene calls are TRBV18 and TRBJ2-5; the match to TRBD1 covers 8 bases. Losses at the gene ends were 3 bases for V and 5 bases for J; bases not matched to a gene: 5. Germline V lookup: CDR1 KGHSH, CDR2 LQKENI. The CDR3 consists of 14 residues. CDR3 sequence reads: CASSPQGARETQYF. CDR3 in DNA: TGTGCCAGCTCACCTCAGGGGGCGCGGGAGACCCAGTACTTC.

The chain couples TRBV28 to TRBJ2-3, with TRBD1 matching over 7 bases. Trimming removed 8 bases from V and 2 bases from J; junction bases left unmatched: 7. Germline V lookup: CDR1 MDHEN, CDR2 SYDVKM. CDR3 length: 14 amino acids. The CDR3, as DNA: TGTGCCAGCCTCCGAGGGGGCCTCACAGATACGCAGTATTTT. Its translation: CASLRGGLTDTQYF.

The chain is built from TRBV19 and TRBJ1-3; D ambiguous. The CDR3 has 14 amino acids. Germline loops: CDR1 LNHDA, CDR2 SQIVND (reference sequence). V lost 4 bases and J lost 1, with 8 bases in between. This chain's CDR3 is CASSKEVSGNTIYF. The CDR3 DNA reads TGTGCCAGTAGTAAGGAGGTTTCTGGAAACACCATATATTTT.

This chain joins TRBV19 and TRBJ2-1, with TRBD2 identical over 10 bases. V lost 6 bases to trimming and J lost 7 bases; unmatched junction nucleotides: 12. CDR1 is LNHDA, CDR2 SQIVND, per germline (reference sequence). The length of the CDR3 is 16 residues. For the CDR3, the DNA is TGTGCCAGTAGGACACTAGCGGGGAATATGGCTAATGAGCAGTTCTTC. Translation gives CASRTLAGNMANEQFF.

This sequence joins TRBV24-1 and TRBJ2-5; 7 bases fit TRBD2. The V and J ends lost 7 bases and 1 base, in that order; junction bases with no gene match: 2. The CDR3 sequence is 13 residues long. CDR1 and CDR2 from the germline V gene are KGHDR and SFDVKD. CDR3 sequence (DNA): TGTGCCACCAGATCTAGCGGCCAAGAGACCCAGTACTTC. Its protein is CATRSSGQETQYF.